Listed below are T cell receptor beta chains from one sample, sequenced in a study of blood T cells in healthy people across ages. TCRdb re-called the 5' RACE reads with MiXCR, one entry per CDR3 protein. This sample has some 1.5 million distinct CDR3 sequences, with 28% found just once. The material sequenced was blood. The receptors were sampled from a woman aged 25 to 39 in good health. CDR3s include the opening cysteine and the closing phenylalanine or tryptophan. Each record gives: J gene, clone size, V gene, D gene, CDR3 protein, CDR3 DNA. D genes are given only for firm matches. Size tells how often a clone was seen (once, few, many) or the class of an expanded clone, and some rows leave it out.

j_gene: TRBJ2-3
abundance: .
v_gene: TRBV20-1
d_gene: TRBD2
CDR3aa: CSALTSGRESTDTQYF
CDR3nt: TGCAGTGCTTTGACTAGCGGGAGGGAAAGCACAGATACGCAGTATTTT

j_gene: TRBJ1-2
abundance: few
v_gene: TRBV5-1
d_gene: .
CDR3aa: CASSPDGNGYTF
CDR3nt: TGCGCCAGCAGCCCGGACGGGAATGGCTACACCTTC

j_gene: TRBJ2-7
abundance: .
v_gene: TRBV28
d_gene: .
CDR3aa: CASREQPFEQYF
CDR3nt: TGTGCCAGCAGAGAACAGCCTTTCGAGCAGTACTTC

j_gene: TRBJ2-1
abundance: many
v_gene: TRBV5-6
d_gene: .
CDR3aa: CASSLGAEGINEQFF
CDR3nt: TGTGCCAGCAGCTTGGGCGCGGAGGGAATCAATGAGCAGTTCTTC

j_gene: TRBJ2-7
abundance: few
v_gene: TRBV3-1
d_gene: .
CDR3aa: CASSQSVYEQYF
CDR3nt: TGTGCCAGCAGCCAGTCCGTGTACGAGCAGTACTTC

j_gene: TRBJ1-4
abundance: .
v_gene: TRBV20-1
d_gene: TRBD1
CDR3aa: CSAPRAGTGAGKLFF
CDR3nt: TGCAGTGCTCCCAGGGCCGGGACAGGGGCCGGGAAACTGTTTTTT

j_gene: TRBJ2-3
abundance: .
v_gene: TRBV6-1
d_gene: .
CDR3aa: CASSGLDKFTDTQYF
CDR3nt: TGTGCCAGCAGTGGGCTGGACAAATTTACAGATACGCAGTATTTT

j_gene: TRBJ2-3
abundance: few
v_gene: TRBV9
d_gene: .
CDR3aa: CASSVGFGTDTQYF
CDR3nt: TGTGCCAGCAGCGTAGGATTTGGAACAGATACGCAGTATTTT

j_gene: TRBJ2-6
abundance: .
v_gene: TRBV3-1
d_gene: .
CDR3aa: CASSQRSSSGANVLTF
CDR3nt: TGTGCCAGCAGCCAAAGGTCAAGCTCTGGGGCCAATGTCCTGACTTTC

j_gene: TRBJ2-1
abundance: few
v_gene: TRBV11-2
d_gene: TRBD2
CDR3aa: CASSPRWGGINEQFF
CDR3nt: TGTGCCAGCAGCCCTAGGTGGGGGGGAATTAATGAGCAGTTCTTC

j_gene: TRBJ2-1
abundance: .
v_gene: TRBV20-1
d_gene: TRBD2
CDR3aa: CSAPGLAGFHNEQFF
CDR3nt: TGCAGTGCTCCGGGACTAGCGGGATTCCACAATGAGCAGTTCTTC

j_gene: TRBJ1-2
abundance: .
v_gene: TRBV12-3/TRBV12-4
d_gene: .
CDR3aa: CASSPLGGARSYGYTF
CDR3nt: TGTGCCAGCAGTCCGTTGGGGGGGGCGCGAAGCTATGGCTACACCTTC

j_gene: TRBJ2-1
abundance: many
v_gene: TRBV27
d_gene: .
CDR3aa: CASSFGWDWHNEQFF
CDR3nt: TGTGCCAGCAGTTTTGGATGGGACTGGCACAATGAGCAGTTCTTC

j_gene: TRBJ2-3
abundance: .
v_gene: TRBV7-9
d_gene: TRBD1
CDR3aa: CASSLHGTGWTDTQYF
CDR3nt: TGTGCCAGCAGCTTACACGGGACAGGGTGGACAGATACGCAGTATTTT

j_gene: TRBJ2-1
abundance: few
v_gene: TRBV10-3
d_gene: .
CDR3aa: CAISARGSKYEQFF
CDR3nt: TGTGCCATCAGTGCGCGGGGAAGTAAGTATGAGCAGTTCTTC

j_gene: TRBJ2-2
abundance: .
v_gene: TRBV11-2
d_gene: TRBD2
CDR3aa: CASSLGWGLPNTGELFF
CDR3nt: TGTGCCAGCAGCTTAGGGTGGGGACTACCGAACACCGGGGAGCTGTTTTTT

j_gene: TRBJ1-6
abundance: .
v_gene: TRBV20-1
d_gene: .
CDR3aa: CSASRDSPNSPLHF
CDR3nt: TGCAGTGCTAGCCGAGACAGTCCCAATTCACCCCTCCACTTT

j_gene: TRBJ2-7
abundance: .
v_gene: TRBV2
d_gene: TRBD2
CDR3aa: CASTVDGGINEQYF
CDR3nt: TGTGCCAGCACTGTAGACGGGGGGATAAACGAGCAGTACTTC

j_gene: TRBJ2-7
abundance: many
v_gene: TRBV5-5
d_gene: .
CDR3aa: CASSPGPPSREQYF
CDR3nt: TGTGCCAGCAGCCCGGGACCGCCTTCTAGGGAGCAGTACTTC

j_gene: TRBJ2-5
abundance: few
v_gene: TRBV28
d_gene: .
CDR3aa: CASSLPGMPLQETQYF
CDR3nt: TGTGCCAGCAGTTTACCAGGGATGCCACTCCAAGAGACCCAGTACTTC

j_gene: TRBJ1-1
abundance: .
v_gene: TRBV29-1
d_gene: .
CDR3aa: CSVEPLWDGAEAFF
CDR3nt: TGCAGCGTTGAACCTCTTTGGGATGGCGCTGAAGCCTTCTTT

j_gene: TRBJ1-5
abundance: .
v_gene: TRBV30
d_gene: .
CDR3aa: CAWSVGAWDQPQHF
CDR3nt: TGTGCCTGGAGTGTCGGGGCCTGGGATCAGCCCCAGCATTTT

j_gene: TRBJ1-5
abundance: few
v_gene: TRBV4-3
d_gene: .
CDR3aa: CASSQDRDRANQPQHF
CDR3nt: TGCGCCAGCAGCCAAGATCGCGACCGAGCCAATCAGCCCCAGCATTTT

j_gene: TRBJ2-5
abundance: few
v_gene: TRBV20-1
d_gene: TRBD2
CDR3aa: CSARASTSEEAQYF
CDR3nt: TGCAGTGCTAGAGCCTCGACTAGCGAAGAGGCCCAGTACTTC

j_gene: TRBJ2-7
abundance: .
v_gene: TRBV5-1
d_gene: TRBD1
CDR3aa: CASGREGQPNEQYF
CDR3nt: TGCGCCAGCGGCAGAGAGGGACAGCCCAACGAGCAGTACTTC

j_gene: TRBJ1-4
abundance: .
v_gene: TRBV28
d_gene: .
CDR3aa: CASSTEAMAGKLFF
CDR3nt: TGTGCCAGCAGTACGGAAGCGATGGCGGGAAAACTGTTTTTT

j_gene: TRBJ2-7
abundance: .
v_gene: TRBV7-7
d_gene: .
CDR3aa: CASSLTPSGVFNEQYF
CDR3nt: TGTGCCAGCAGCTTAACCCCCTCGGGGGTTTTCAACGAGCAGTACTTC

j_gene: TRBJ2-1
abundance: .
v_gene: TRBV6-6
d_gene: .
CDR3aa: CATTGTQSKNEQFF
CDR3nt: TGTGCCACGACCGGGACTCAGAGTAAGAATGAGCAGTTCTTC

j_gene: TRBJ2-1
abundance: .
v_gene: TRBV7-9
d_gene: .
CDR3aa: CASSWDGNNEQFF
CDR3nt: TGTGCCAGCAGTTGGGACGGAAACAATGAGCAGTTCTTC

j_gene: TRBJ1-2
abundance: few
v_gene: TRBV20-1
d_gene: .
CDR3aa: CSAELPTAYGYTF
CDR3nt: TGCAGTGCTGAACTCCCGACAGCCTATGGCTACACCTTC

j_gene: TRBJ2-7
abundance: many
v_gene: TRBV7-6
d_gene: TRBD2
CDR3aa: CASSLEPGLAYEQYF
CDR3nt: TGTGCCAGCAGCTTAGAACCGGGACTAGCTTACGAGCAGTACTTC

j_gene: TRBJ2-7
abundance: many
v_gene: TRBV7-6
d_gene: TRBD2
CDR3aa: CASSSLAGVPPYEQYF
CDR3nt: TGTGCCAGCAGCTCATTAGCGGGAGTTCCCCCCTACGAGCAGTACTTC

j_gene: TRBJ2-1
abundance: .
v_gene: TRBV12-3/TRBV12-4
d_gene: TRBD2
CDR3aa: CASSSGRGRNEQFF
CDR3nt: TGTGCCAGCAGTTCCGGGAGGGGCCGCAATGAGCAGTTCTTC

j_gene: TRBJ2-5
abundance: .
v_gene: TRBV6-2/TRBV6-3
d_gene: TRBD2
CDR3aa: CISSRQGLAAQETQYF
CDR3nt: TGTATCAGCAGTCGCCAGGGACTAGCGGCACAAGAGACCCAGTACTTC

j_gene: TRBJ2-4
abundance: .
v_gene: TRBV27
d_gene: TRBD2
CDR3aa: CASSLSGLAGAEQYF
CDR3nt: TGTGCCAGCAGTTTATCGGGACTAGCGGGAGCTGAGCAGTACTTC

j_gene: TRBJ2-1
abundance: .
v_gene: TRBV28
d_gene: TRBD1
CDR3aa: CASSSPQGGSYNEQFF
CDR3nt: TGTGCCAGCAGTTCACCACAGGGGGGCAGCTACAATGAGCAGTTCTTC

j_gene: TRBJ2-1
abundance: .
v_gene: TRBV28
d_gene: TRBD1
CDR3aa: CASSPGQGAKNNEQFF
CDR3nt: TGTGCCAGCAGTCCAGGACAGGGGGCTAAAAACAATGAGCAGTTCTTC

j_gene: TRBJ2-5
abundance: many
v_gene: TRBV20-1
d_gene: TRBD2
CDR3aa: CSARSGLARETQYF
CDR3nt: TGCAGTGCTAGGTCGGGACTAGCACGCGAGACCCAGTACTTC

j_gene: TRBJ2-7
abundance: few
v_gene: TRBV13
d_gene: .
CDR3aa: CASSQAAVQYF
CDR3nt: TGTGCCAGCAGCCAGGCTGCGGTGCAGTACTTC

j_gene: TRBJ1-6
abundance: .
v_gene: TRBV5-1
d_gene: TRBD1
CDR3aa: CASAPGQGDSPLHF
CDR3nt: TGCGCCAGCGCTCCGGGACAGGGGGACTCACCCCTCCACTTT